The 21 T cell receptor beta chains presented below share a single source sample, sequenced in a study of cytomegalovirus exposure and HLA in healthy donors. The PCR used 60 Vbeta and 13 Jbeta primers. TCRdb's copy holds only in-frame clones and misses some; the assay was immunoSEQ multiplex PCR. The sample spans under 70,000 clones; the ten largest clones claim 12%. Sequenced input: PBMCs. The receptors stem from a woman aged 25 to 39 in good health and CMV-seropositive.

The rearrangement uses TRBV30 and TRBJ2-1, with no clear D. Germline V lookup: CDR1 GTSNPN, CDR2 SVGIG (reference sequence). The CDR3 sequence is 13 residues long. Trimming left V 4 bases short and J 0 bases short, with 7 bases between. The CDR3 bases are TGTGCCTGGACCCCTAGCTCCTACAATGAGCAGTTCTTC. Translated, it gives CAWTPSSYNEQFF.

The chain has TRBV11-3 and TRBJ2-7, with D maybe TRBD2 (6 bases). Between the trimmed V and J ends, which lost 4 bases and 7 bases, there was a span of 11 bases. The CDR3 runs 12 residues. CDR1 is SGHNT, CDR2 YENEEA, per germline. The CDR3 DNA reads TGTGCCAGCAGCTATACTAGCTGGGAGCAGTACTTC. This translates into CASSYTSWEQYF.

The V gene is TRBV28, the J gene TRBJ1-5; 8 bases are a match to TRBD1. Per germline, CDR1 MDHEN and CDR2 SYDVKM. Trimming at V came to 5 bases and at J to 2 bases, leaving 8 bases not matched to a gene. CDR3 length: 16 residues. Written as DNA, the CDR3 is TGTGCCAGCAGTGGGAACAGGGGGACGGGCAATCAGCCCCAGCATTTT. Amino acids: CASSGNRGTGNQPQHF. The complete variable domain, with remaining parts taken from reference TRBV28 and TRBJ1-5, reads DVKVTQSSRYLVKRTGEKVFLECVQDMDHENMFWYRQDPGLGLRLIYFSYDVKMKEKGDIPEGYSVSREKKERFSLILESASTNQTSMYLCASSGNRGTGNQPQHFGDGTRLSIL.

The chain links TRBV10-1 to TRBJ2-7; 10 bases map to TRBD1. This CDR3 has 15 residues. Germline assignment: CDR1 WNHNN and CDR2 SYGVQD (reference sequence). V was pared by 0 bases and J by 2 bases, with 1 base of the junction left unmatched. Here the CDR3 reads CASSESGQGAYEQYF. The CDR3 DNA follows: TGCGCCAGCAGTGAGTCCGGACAGGGGGCCTACGAGCAGTACTTC.

The genes are TRBV28 and TRBJ2-4; D gene ambiguous. Trimming took 5 bases from V and 0 from J, leaving 17 bases between them. Per the germline V gene, CDR1 is MDHEN and CDR2 is SYDVKM. This CDR3 spans 17 amino acids. In DNA, the CDR3 is TGTGCCAGCAGTCCTTCCCCCTGGGCCTCAGCCAAAAACATTCAGTACTTC. It specifies CASSPSPWASAKNIQYF.

V gene TRBV19 combines with J gene TRBJ2-1, with 8 bases that match TRBD2. The CDR3 has 13 residues. The J segment lost 5 bases and the V segment lost 8 bases, leaving 5 bases of the junction unmatched. CDR1 and CDR2 (germline): LNHDA, SQIVND (reference sequence). The CDR3 DNA reads TGTGCCAGTTCGACTAGCGCTAACAATGAGCAGTTCTTC. Translated: CASSTSANNEQFF.

This chain uses TRBV9 with TRBJ2-2; a weak D match, TRBD2 (6 bases). Germline values: CDR1 SGDLS, CDR2 YYNGEE. V lost 6 bases and J 6 bases, leaving 15 bases between the germline ends. CDR3 length equals 14 residues. The DNA for the CDR3 is TGTGCCAGCACCGATACCTGGGGGGCCGGGGAGCTGTTTTTT. Amino acids: CASTDTWGAGELFF.

DNA of the CDR3: TGTGCCAGCAGCACCGACTGGGGGGGCCAGTCGCAGTATTTT. This translates into CASSTDWGGQSQYF. The genes are TRBV7-2 and TRBJ2-3, with D perhaps matching TRBD2 (7 bases). The CDR3 is 14 amino acids. V gave up 5 bases and J gave up 10 bases, with 19 bases separating them. Germline-derived CDR1 and CDR2 are SGHTA and FQGNSA.

The chain employs TRBV19 and TRBJ2-7; tentatively, D is TRBD1 (6 bases). Germline loops: CDR1 LNHDA, CDR2 SQIVND (reference sequence). The CDR3 has 14 amino acids. V lost 5 bases to trimming and J lost 2 bases, with 13 bases between them. As DNA, the CDR3 is TGTGCCAGTAGTGTAACAGGGTTCGCCTACGAGCAGTACTTC. Translation: CASSVTGFAYEQYF. The full variable domain, completed using reference TRBV19 and TRBJ2-7, is DGGITQSPKYLFRKEGQNVTLSCEQNLNHDAMYWYRQDPGQGLRLIYYSQIVNDFQKGDIAEGYSVSREKKESFPLTVTSAQKNPTAFYLCASSVTGFAYEQYFGPGTRLTVT.

This chain uses TRBV28 with TRBJ1-4; 8 bases line up with TRBD1. With V trimmed by 5 bases and J by 2 bases, 4 bases remained unmatched. The germline V gene has CDR1 MDHEN and CDR2 SYDVKM. CDR3 length equals 15 residues. CDR3 region: CASSPRTGTNEKLFF. CDR3 nucleotide sequence: TGTGCCAGCAGTCCGCGGACAGGGACTAATGAAAAACTGTTTTTT.

CDR3 loop: CASRADYGYTF. For the CDR3, the DNA is TGTGCCAGCAGGGCCGACTATGGCTACACCTTC. The chain links TRBV5-6 to TRBJ1-2; D is uncertain. CDR1 is SGHDT and CDR2 is YYEEEE in the germline V gene. There are 11 residues in the CDR3. V was trimmed by 5 bases and J by 3 bases, leaving 5 bases between them.

The chain recombines TRBV27 with TRBJ1-2; D not resolved. This CDR3 contains 13 residues. Germline-derived CDR1 and CDR2 are MNHEY and SMNVEV (reference sequence). V gave up 6 bases and J gave up 0 bases, with 8 bases separating them. CDR3 DNA: TGTGCCAGCAGAGACACCACTAACTATGGCTACACCTTC. The encoded protein is CASRDTTNYGYTF.

The chain employs TRBV9 and TRBJ2-2; D gene ambiguous. The CDR3 has 12 residues. Trimming took 4 bases from V and 4 from J, leaving 5 bases between them. CDR1 SGDLS and CDR2 YYNGEE come from the germline V gene. The CDR3 sequence: CASSPFTGELFF. The CDR3, as DNA: TGTGCCAGCAGCCCCTTCACCGGGGAGCTGTTTTTT.

This chain uses TRBV5-6 with TRBJ1-1; D possibly corresponds to TRBD1 (6 bases). Germline V gives CDR1 SGHDT, CDR2 YYEEEE. Trimming left V 0 bases short and J 4 bases short, with 10 bases between. The CDR3 contains 14 residues. The CDR3 is CASSLAQGTTEAFF. The CDR3 DNA reads TGTGCCAGCAGCTTGGCCCAGGGGACCACTGAAGCTTTCTTT.

The chain has TRBV6-6 and TRBJ2-7; D remains ambiguous. This CDR3 spans 13 amino acids. The germline gives CDR1 MNHNY, CDR2 SVGAGI (reference sequence). The ends were cut back, 2 bases at V and 3 bases at J, with 8 bases in the middle. The CDR3 loop reads CASSYPGYYEQYF. The CDR3 coding sequence is TGTGCCAGCAGTTACCCCGGGTACTACGAGCAGTACTTC.

The DNA of the CDR3 is TGTGCCAGCAGTGAACAGGGTTTTAACACTGAAGCTTTCTTT. Protein sequence: CASSEQGFNTEAFF. V and J are TRBV6-1 and TRBJ1-1; TRBD1 is a possible D gene (5 bases). The CDR3 runs to 14 residues. Germline V CDR1 and CDR2: MNHNS, SASEGT. V lost 2 bases and J 2 bases, leaving 9 bases between the germline ends.

The chain links TRBV18 to TRBJ2-2, with D possibly matching TRBD1 (6 bases). This CDR3 is 13 amino acids long. Germline V gives CDR1 KGHSH, CDR2 LQKENI. V lost 8 bases to trimming and J lost 7 bases, with 14 bases between them. CDR3 region: CASVQGFGGELFF. The CDR3 bases are TGTGCCAGCGTACAGGGTTTCGGCGGGGAGCTGTTTTTT.

This sequence joins TRBV5-1 and TRBJ2-3; 7 positions agree with TRBD2. The length of the CDR3 is 14 residues. In germline, CDR1 is SGHRS, CDR2 YFSETQ. V lost 3 bases, J lost 5 bases, and 6 bases stayed unmatched. The DNA for the CDR3 is TGCGCCAGCAGCTCGGAATTAGCGGGAGATACGCAGTATTTT. This translates into CASSSELAGDTQYF.

CDR3 in DNA: TGTGCCAGCAGCTTAAGCTCTAATCAGCCCCAGCATTTT. This gives the protein CASSLSSNQPQHF. The rearrangement joins TRBV7-6 to TRBJ1-5; D gene uncertain. CDR3 size: 13 residues. The germline CDR1 and CDR2 sequences are SGHVS and FNYEAQ. The ends were cut back, 2 bases at V and 4 bases at J, with 6 bases in the middle.

The chain joins TRBV27 to TRBJ1-2, with D hard to call. Germline V CDR1 and CDR2: MNHEY, SMNVEV (reference sequence). The V end lost 4 bases, the J end lost 0 bases, and 12 bases lay between the germline ends. The CDR3 runs to 15 residues. This CDR3 is CASSSDERSNYGYTF. In DNA, the CDR3 is TGTGCCAGCAGTTCTGACGAGCGGTCTAACTATGGCTACACCTTC.

The V gene is TRBV5-1, the J gene TRBJ1-5; D gene uncertain. Germline CDR1 reads SGHRS; CDR2 reads YFSETQ. V was pared by 4 bases and J by 0 bases, with 11 bases between. The CDR3 contains 15 residues. The CDR3 DNA is TGCGCCAGCAGCCCCGGGGAGTATAGCAATCAGCCCCAGCATTTT. Translated: CASSPGEYSNQPQHF.